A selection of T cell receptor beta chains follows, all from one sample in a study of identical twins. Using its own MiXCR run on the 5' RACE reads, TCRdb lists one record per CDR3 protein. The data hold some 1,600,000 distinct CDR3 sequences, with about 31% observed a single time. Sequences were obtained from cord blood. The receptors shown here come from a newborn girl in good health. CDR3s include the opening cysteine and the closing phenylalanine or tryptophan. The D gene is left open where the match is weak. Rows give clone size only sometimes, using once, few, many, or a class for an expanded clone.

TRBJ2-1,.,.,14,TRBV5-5,CASSLGNRPDEQFF,TGTGCCAGCAGCTTGGGGAATAGACCCGACGAGCAGTTCTTC
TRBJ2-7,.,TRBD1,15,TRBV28,CASSTPGTGGYEQYF,TGTGCCAGCAGTACTCCCGGGACAGGGGGCTACGAGCAGTACTTC
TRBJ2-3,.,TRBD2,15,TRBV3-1,CASTRTSGSSRTQYF,TGTGCCAGCACCCGGACTAGCGGTAGTTCACGTACGCAGTATTTT
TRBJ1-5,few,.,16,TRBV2,CASSEARGVRNQPQHF,TGTGCCAGCAGTGAAGCGCGAGGGGTGCGCAATCAGCCCCAGCATTTT
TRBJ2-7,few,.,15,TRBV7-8,CASSLRQGSYNEQYF,TGTGCCAGCAGCTTGCGTCAGGGTTCCTACAATGAGCAGTACTTC
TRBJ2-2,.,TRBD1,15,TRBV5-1,CASSARTGSTGELFF,TGCGCCAGCAGCGCTCGGACAGGGAGCACCGGGGAGCTGTTTTTT
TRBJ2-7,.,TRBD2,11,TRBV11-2,CASTAGAKQYF,TGTGCCAGCACAGCGGGAGCTAAGCAGTACTTC
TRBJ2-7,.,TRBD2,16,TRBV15,CATSRDLAGEENEQYF,TGTGCCACCAGCAGAGACCTAGCGGGGGAGGAAAACGAGCAGTACTTC
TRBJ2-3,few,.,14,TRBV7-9,CASSPYLKADTQYF,TGTGCCAGCAGCCCTTACTTAAAGGCAGATACGCAGTATTTT
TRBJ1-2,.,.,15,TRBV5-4,CASSGRDTLNYGYTF,TGTGCCAGCAGCGGCCGGGACACGCTAAACTATGGCTACACCTTC
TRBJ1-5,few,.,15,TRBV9,CASSTDVYSNQPQHF,TGTGCCAGCTCGACCGACGTTTATAGCAATCAGCCCCAGCATTTT
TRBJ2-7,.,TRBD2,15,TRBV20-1,CSARRSGGTKYEQYF,TGCAGTGCTAGAAGGTCGGGAGGAACTAAATACGAGCAGTACTTC
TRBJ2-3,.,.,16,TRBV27,CASSSLWGADTDTQYF,TGTGCCAGCAGTTCATTATGGGGAGCGGACACAGATACGCAGTATTTT
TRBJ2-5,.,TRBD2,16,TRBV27,CASSPRTSGTGETQYF,TGTGCCAGCAGTCCCCGGACTAGCGGGACGGGAGAGACCCAGTACTTC
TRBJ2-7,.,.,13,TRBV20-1,CSASGRRFYEQYF,TGCAGTGCTAGCGGCAGGAGATTCTACGAGCAGTACTTC
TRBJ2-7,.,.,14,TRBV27,CASSSWWGWDEQYF,TGTGCCAGCAGTTCATGGTGGGGTTGGGACGAGCAGTACTTC
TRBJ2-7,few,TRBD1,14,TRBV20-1,CSAPGTGLFYEQYF,TGCAGTGCTCCAGGGACAGGGCTCTTTTACGAGCAGTACTTC
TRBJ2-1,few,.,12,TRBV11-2,CASSRVRNEQFF,TGTGCCAGCAGCCGAGTCAGAAATGAGCAGTTCTTC
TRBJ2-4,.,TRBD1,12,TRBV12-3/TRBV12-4,CASRLPTGAQYF,TGTGCCAGCAGACTACCGACAGGGGCGCAGTACTTC
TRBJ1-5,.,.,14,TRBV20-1,CSARVGGRSQPQHF,TGCAGTGCTAGAGTAGGGGGAAGGAGTCAGCCCCAGCATTTT
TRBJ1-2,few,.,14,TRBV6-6,CASRDPGYNYGYTF,TGTGCCAGCAGGGACCCAGGTTATAACTATGGCTACACCTTC
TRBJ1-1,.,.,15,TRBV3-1,CASSQVLLGNTEAFF,TGTGCCAGCAGCCAAGTTTTATTGGGAAACACTGAAGCTTTCTTT
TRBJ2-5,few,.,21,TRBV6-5,CASSYSRDGRVQGGHQETQYF,TGTGCCAGCAGTTACTCGAGAGACGGGCGGGTGCAGGGGGGCCACCAAGAGACCCAGTACTTC
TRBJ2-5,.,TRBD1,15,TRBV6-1,CALRQYQGAGETQYF,TGTGCCCTACGGCAATACCAGGGGGCAGGGGAGACCCAGTACTTC
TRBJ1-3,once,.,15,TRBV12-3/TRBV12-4,CASSLGSLTGNTIYF,TGTGCCAGCAGTTTAGGGAGTCTGACCGGAAACACCATATATTTT
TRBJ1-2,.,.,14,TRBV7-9,CASSLELLDYGYTF,TGTGCCAGCAGCTTAGAGTTGTTAGACTATGGCTACACCTTC
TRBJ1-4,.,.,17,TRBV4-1,CASSPATKGGANEKLFF,TGCGCCAGCAGCCCTGCAACGAAAGGGGGGGCTAATGAAAAACTGTTTTTT
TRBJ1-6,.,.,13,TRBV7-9,CASSRISNSPLHF,TGTGCCAGCAGCCGAATATCAAATTCACCCCTCCACTTT
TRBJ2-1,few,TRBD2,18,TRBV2,CASRDTGLAGGHPNEQFF,TGTGCCAGCAGGGATACGGGACTAGCGGGAGGGCACCCGAATGAGCAGTTCTTC
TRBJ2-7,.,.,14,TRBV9,CASSVDRVANEQYF,TGTGCCAGCAGCGTAGACAGGGTGGCCAATGAGCAGTACTTC
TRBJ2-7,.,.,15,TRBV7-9,CASSSRTAVSYEQYF,TGTGCCAGCAGCTCCAGGACAGCCGTCTCCTACGAGCAGTACTTC
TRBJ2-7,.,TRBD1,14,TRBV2,CASTRTGVSYEQYF,TGTGCCAGCACTCGAACAGGGGTTTCCTACGAGCAGTACTTC
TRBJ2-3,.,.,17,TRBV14,CASSHTLSGLDADTQYF,TGTGCCAGCAGCCACACCCTATCGGGTTTGGACGCAGATACGCAGTATTTT
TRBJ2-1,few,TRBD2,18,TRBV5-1,CASSWGGTSGASYNEQFF,TGCGCCAGCAGCTGGGGGGGGACTAGCGGGGCCTCCTACAATGAGCAGTTCTTC
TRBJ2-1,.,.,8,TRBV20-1,CSPGPQFF,TGCAGTCCCGGACCTCAGTTCTTC
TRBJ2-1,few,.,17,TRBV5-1,CASSLALQGQSYNEQFF,TGCGCCAGCAGCTTGGCCCTCCAGGGACAATCCTACAATGAGCAGTTCTTC
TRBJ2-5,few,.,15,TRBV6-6,CASSYARQPQETQYF,TGTGCCAGCAGTTACGCCCGACAGCCCCAAGAGACCCAGTACTTC
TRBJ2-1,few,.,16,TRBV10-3,CAISDLSSSRHNEQFF,TGTGCCATCAGTGATTTAAGTAGTAGTCGCCACAATGAGCAGTTCTTC
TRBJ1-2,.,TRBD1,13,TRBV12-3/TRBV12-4,CASTMGGDRASTF,TGTGCCAGCACCATGGGTGGGGACAGGGCTTCCACCTTC
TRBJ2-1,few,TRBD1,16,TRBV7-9,CASSIRGTGAYNEQFF,TGTGCCAGCAGCATACGAGGGACAGGGGCCTACAATGAGCAGTTCTTC
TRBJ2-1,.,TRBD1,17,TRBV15,CATSRGLTGALANEQFF,TGTGCCACCAGCAGAGGGTTGACAGGGGCGTTGGCCAATGAGCAGTTCTTC
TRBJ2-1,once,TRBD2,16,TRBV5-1,CASSLRCGGTYNEQFF,TGCGCCAGCAGCTTGAGGTGCGGGGGGACCTACAATGAGCAGTTCTTC